This T cell receptor (beta chain) was captured in a study of cytomegalovirus exposure and HLA in healthy donors. Turning to this clone: Its antigen is not known.

Trimming left V 7 bases short and J 6 bases short, with 16 bases between. Germline CDR1 reads LNHDA; CDR2 reads SQIVND (reference sequence). There are 13 residues in the CDR3. General study findings and limits: Per a prior analysis, the majority of TCR beta V segments were productive roughly 87% or roughly 30% of the time. For TCR beta chains, V- and J-gene trimming was later linked to a missense DCLRE1C variant.

PCR used 60 Vbeta primers and 13 Jbeta primers. Profiling relied on immunoSEQ multiplex PCR, and the TCRdb table lists in-frame clones only, not all of them. The sample includes 150,000 or so clones, 80% seen only once; the top ten take approximately 2.5%. The rearrangement uses TRBV19 and TRBJ2-7; D may be TRBD2 (5 bases). Sequencing was performed on PBMCs. The receptor was derived from a man in his fifties or sixties in good health and CMV-seronegative. Here the CDR3 DNA reads TGTGCCAGTAATAGACGGACTGGGAGCGAGCAGTACTTC. This codes for CASNRRTGSEQYF.